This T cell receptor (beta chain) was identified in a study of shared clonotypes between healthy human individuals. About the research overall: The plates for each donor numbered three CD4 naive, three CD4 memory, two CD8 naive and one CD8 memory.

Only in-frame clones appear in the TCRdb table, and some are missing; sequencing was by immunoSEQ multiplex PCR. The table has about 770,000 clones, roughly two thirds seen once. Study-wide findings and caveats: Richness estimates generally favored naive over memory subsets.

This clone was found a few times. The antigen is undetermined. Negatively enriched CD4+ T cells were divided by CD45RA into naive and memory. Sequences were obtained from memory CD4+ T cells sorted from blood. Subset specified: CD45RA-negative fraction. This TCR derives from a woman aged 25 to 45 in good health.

The CDR3 DNA sequence: TGTGCCAGTAGTATAGATCTCAGGGACGCTGAAGCTTTCTTT. Protein sequence: CASSIDLRDAEAFF. The chain combines TRBV19 with TRBJ1-1, with D possibly being TRBD1 (5 bases). From germline, CDR1 is LNHDA and CDR2 SQIVND (reference sequence). V was trimmed by 0 bases and J by 6 bases, leaving 11 bases between them. The CDR3 covers 14 residues.